The T cell receptor beta chain described here comes from a study of brain T cells in children with intractable seizures. Study outcomes and limitations: Viral specificity was inferred only from CDR3 similarity; HCMV serostatus was unknown.

TCRdb's copy holds only in-frame clones and misses some; the assay was immunoSEQ multiplex PCR. This table holds 110,000 or so clones, 90% to 95% found once. Sequencing was limited to surgery cases with top T cell transcript signatures in brain tissue. Pre-surgery treatment included at least one anti-epileptic drug. Comment on this clone: Its target is unknown.

V lost 7 bases and J lost 1, with 19 bases in between. In germline, CDR1 is MDHEN, CDR2 SYDVKM. CDR3 size: 16 residues. This rearrangement joins TRBV28 to TRBJ1-1; D unclear. The sample consisted of peripheral blood, taken at surgery. This TCR came from a boy younger than two with hemimegalencephaly and intractable seizures. CDR3 sequence (DNA): TGTGCCAGCATTGGGGATTCTGTGGCCAGGAACACTGAAGCTTTCTTT. Translated, it gives CASIGDSVARNTEAFF. Looking up the rest from reference TRBV28 and TRBJ1-1 gives the full variable domain: DVKVTQSSRYLVKRTGEKVFLECVQDMDHENMFWYRQDPGLGLRLIYFSYDVKMKEKGDIPEGYSVSREKKERFSLILESASTNQTSMYLCASIGDSVARNTEAFFGQGTRLTVV.